The rows below give T cell receptor beta chains drawn from one sample of a study of regulatory T cells in long-lasting Graves disease. MiXCR was run by TCRdb on the multiplex PCR reads, yielding one entry per CDR3 protein. Among 400,000 to 500,000 distinct CDR3 sequences listed, approximately 22% were seen once. The source was peripheral blood mononuclear cells (PBMCs), collected when the disease was refractory, from a patient treated with antithyroid drugs. All receptors derive from a female donor with Graves disease. CDR3s leave out the opening cysteine and the closing phenylalanine or tryptophan. Each record gives: clone size, J gene, V gene, CDR3 protein. Size is stated for part of the rows, as once, few or many counts, or as a class when the clone is expanded.

abundance: many; j_gene: TRBJ1-1; v_gene: TRBV10-3; CDR3aa: AISEMFGTGGGPEAF
abundance: few; j_gene: TRBJ2-2; v_gene: TRBV20-1; CDR3aa: SARAGANTGELF
abundance: many; j_gene: TRBJ2-5; v_gene: TRBV12-3/TRBV12-4; CDR3aa: ASSPPPNGWQETQY
abundance: once; j_gene: TRBJ1-3; v_gene: TRBV6-1; CDR3aa: ASSGVQGSGNTIY
abundance: few; j_gene: TRBJ2-7; v_gene: TRBV5-1; CDR3aa: ASSLGGTDSYEQY
abundance: many; j_gene: TRBJ1-1; v_gene: TRBV6-2/TRBV6-3; CDR3aa: ASSPSWTGATEAF
abundance: many; j_gene: TRBJ1-2; v_gene: TRBV28; CDR3aa: ASSPGILRLYGYT
abundance: few; j_gene: TRBJ2-7; v_gene: TRBV27; CDR3aa: ASSPNRGNYEQY
abundance: many; j_gene: TRBJ2-7; v_gene: TRBV6-5; CDR3aa: ASSYTGTSGSASSYEQY
abundance: once; j_gene: TRBJ2-3; v_gene: TRBV15; CDR3aa: ATSRARRLVIDTQY
abundance: many; j_gene: TRBJ2-5; v_gene: TRBV20-1; CDR3aa: SARRLAGGGKTQY
abundance: many; j_gene: TRBJ2-5; v_gene: TRBV3-1; CDR3aa: ASSQETSGKIHETQY
abundance: .; j_gene: TRBJ1-4; v_gene: TRBV20-1; CDR3aa: SARDIGWDREEKLF
abundance: many; j_gene: TRBJ2-5; v_gene: TRBV24-1; CDR3aa: ATSAGPLGTQY
abundance: few; j_gene: TRBJ1-1; v_gene: TRBV19; CDR3aa: ASKLAGRETEAF
abundance: .; j_gene: TRBJ2-7; v_gene: TRBV6-1; CDR3aa: ASNSTKGPSYEQY
abundance: .; j_gene: TRBJ2-7; v_gene: TRBV20-1; CDR3aa: SARGGLRQGDYEQY
abundance: .; j_gene: .; v_gene: TRBV10-1; CDR3aa: ASSDRPLGVGEQF
abundance: few; j_gene: TRBJ2-7; v_gene: TRBV28; CDR3aa: ASNAGRENYEQY
abundance: .; j_gene: TRBJ2-7; v_gene: TRBV19; CDR3aa: ASSNGFEYEQY
abundance: .; j_gene: TRBJ1-5; v_gene: TRBV19; CDR3aa: ASSTVNQPQH
abundance: many; j_gene: TRBJ2-7; v_gene: TRBV28; CDR3aa: ASFGGSIYEQY
abundance: few; j_gene: TRBJ2-7; v_gene: TRBV15; CDR3aa: ATSGTGTPFYEQY
abundance: many; j_gene: TRBJ1-4; v_gene: TRBV28; CDR3aa: ASIGVKEEKLF
abundance: .; j_gene: TRBJ2-5; v_gene: TRBV9; CDR3aa: ASSAGRGLQETQY
abundance: many; j_gene: TRBJ1-1; v_gene: TRBV28; CDR3aa: ASSSPGDMNTEAF
abundance: .; j_gene: TRBJ1-5; v_gene: TRBV5-6; CDR3aa: ASSRHRSRQPQH
abundance: many; j_gene: TRBJ2-7; v_gene: TRBV3-1; CDR3aa: ASSQVTGRKQY
abundance: many; j_gene: TRBJ1-2; v_gene: TRBV27; CDR3aa: ASSLWPGQGGGYT
abundance: many; j_gene: TRBJ1-5; v_gene: TRBV2; CDR3aa: ASRTGGNQPQH
abundance: many; j_gene: TRBJ1-1; v_gene: TRBV24-1; CDR3aa: ATSDFKGLAF
abundance: many; j_gene: TRBJ2-5; v_gene: TRBV6-1; CDR3aa: ASTSRHRSRHQETQY
abundance: few; j_gene: TRBJ2-2; v_gene: TRBV6-5; CDR3aa: ASSLGREIGELF
abundance: many; j_gene: TRBJ2-5; v_gene: TRBV15; CDR3aa: ATSGTVEETQY
abundance: .; j_gene: TRBJ2-1; v_gene: TRBV3-1; CDR3aa: ASSQAPGLASYNEQF
abundance: .; j_gene: TRBJ2-1; v_gene: TRBV6-1; CDR3aa: ASSTQRGQLEQF
abundance: .; j_gene: TRBJ1-1; v_gene: TRBV6-1; CDR3aa: ASIPGQGRVTTEAF
abundance: few; j_gene: TRBJ1-1; v_gene: TRBV12-3/TRBV12-4; CDR3aa: ASSPLGRTEAF
abundance: .; j_gene: TRBJ1-5; v_gene: TRBV9; CDR3aa: ASSSGLDNQPQH
abundance: few; j_gene: TRBJ2-2; v_gene: TRBV9; CDR3aa: ASSVDGRARYTGELF
abundance: few; j_gene: TRBJ2-7; v_gene: TRBV19; CDR3aa: ASSPGQITYEQY
abundance: .; j_gene: TRBJ2-5; v_gene: TRBV5-4; CDR3aa: ASSLSSGSLETQY